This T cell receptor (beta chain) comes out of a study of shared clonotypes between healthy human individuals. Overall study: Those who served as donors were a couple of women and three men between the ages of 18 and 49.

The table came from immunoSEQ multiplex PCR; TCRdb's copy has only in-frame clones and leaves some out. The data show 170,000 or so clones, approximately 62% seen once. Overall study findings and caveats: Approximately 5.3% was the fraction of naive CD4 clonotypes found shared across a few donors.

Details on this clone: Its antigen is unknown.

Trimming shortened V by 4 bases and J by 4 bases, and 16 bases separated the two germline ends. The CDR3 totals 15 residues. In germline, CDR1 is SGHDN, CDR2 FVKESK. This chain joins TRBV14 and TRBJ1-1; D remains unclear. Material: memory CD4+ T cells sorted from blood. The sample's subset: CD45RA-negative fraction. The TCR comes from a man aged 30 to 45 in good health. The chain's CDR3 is CASSPLVGRSTEAFF. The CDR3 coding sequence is TGTGCCAGCAGCCCGCTCGTAGGGCGCTCCACTGAAGCTTTCTTT.